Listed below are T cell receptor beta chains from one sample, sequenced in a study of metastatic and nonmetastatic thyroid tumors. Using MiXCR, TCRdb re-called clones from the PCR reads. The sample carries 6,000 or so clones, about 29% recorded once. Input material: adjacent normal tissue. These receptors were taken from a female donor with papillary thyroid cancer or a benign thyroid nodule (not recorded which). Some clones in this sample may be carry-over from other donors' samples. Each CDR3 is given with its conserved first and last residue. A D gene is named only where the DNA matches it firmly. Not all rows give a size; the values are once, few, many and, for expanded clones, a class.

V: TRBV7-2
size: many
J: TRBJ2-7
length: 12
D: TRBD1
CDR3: CASSPGQGEQYF
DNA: TGTGCCAGCAGCCCAGGACAGGGAGAGCAGTACTTC

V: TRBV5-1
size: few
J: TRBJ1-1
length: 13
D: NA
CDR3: CASSQSFNTEAFF
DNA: TGCGCCAGCAGCCAAAGTTTCAACACTGAAGCTTTCTTT

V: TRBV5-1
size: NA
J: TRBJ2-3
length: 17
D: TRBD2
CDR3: CASSTRLATPPGDTQYF
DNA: TGCGCCAGCAGCACACGACTAGCTACTCCCCCGGGGGATACGCAGTATTTT

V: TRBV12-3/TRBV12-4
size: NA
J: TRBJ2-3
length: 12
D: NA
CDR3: CASSPPGDTQYF
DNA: TGTGCCAGCAGTCCCCCCGGAGATACGCAGTATTTT

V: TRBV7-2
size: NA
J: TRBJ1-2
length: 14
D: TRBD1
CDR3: CASSLRGQGDGYTF
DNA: TGTGCCAGCAGCTTAAGGGGACAGGGAGATGGCTACACCTTC

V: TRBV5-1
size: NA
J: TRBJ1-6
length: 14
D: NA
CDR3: CASSLAERNSPLHF
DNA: TGCGCCAGCAGCTTGGCCGAGAGGAATTCACCCCTCCACTTT

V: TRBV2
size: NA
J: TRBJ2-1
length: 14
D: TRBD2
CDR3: CASRMGLAANEQFF
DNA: TGTGCCAGCAGAATGGGACTAGCGGCCAATGAGCAGTTCTTC

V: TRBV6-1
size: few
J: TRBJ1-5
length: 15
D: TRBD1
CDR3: CASSLDRGSNQPQHF
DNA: TGTGCCAGCAGTTTGGACAGGGGTAGCAATCAGCCCCAGCATTTT

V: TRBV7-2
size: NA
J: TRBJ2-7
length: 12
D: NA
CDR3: CASSSQGFDQYF
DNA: TGTGCCAGTAGCTCACAGGGTTTCGATCAGTACTTC

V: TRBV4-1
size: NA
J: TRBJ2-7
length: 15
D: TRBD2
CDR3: CASSQDREVPYEQYF
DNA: TGCGCCAGCAGCCAAGATCGGGAGGTTCCCTACGAGCAGTACTTC

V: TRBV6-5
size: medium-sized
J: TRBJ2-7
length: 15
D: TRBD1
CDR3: CASSYDTRGRTEQYF
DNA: TGTGCCAGCAGTTACGACACCAGGGGGCGGACCGAGCAGTACTTC

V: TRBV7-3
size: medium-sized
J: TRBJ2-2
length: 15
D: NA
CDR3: CASSLTSTYGGELFF
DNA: TGTGCCAGCAGCTTAACGTCGACGTATGGCGGGGAGCTGTTTTTT

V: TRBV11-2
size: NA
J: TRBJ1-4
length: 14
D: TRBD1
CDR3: CASSFGQGREKLFF
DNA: TGTGCCAGCAGTTTTGGACAGGGGCGAGAAAAACTGTTTTTT

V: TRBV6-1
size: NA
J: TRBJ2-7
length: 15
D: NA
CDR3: CASTPRADSSYEQYF
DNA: TGTGCCAGCACTCCTCGGGCGGATTCCTCCTACGAGCAGTACTTC

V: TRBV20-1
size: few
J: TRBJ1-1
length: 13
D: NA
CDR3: CSARDRALTEAFF
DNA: TGCAGTGCTAGAGACAGGGCCTTAACTGAAGCTTTCTTT

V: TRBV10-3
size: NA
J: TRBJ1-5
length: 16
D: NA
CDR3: CAISESGRTSNQPQHF
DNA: TGTGCCATCAGTGAGTCGGGGAGGACGAGCAATCAGCCCCAGCATTTT

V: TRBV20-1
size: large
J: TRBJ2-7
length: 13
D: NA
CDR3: CSAHGPGSYEQYF
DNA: TGCAGTGCTCACGGACCGGGCTCCTACGAGCAGTACTTC

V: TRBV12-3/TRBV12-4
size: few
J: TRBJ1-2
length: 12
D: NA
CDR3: CASSSGGYGYTF
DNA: TGTGCCAGCAGTTCTGGGGGATATGGCTACACCTTC

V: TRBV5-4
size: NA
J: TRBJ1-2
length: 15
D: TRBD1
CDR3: CASSVGTASYYGYTF
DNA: TGTGCCAGCAGCGTAGGGACAGCGAGTTACTATGGCTACACCTTC

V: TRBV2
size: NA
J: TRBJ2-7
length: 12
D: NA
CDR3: CASSLASLEQYF
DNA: TGTGCCAGCAGTTTAGCGTCCCTGGAGCAGTACTTC

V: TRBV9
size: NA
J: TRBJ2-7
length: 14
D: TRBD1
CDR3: CASSARDRPYEQYF
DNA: TGTGCCAGCAGCGCGAGGGACAGACCCTACGAGCAGTACTTC

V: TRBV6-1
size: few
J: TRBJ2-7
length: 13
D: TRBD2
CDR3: CASKGTSGYEQYF
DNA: TGTGCCAGCAAAGGGACTAGCGGCTACGAGCAGTACTTC

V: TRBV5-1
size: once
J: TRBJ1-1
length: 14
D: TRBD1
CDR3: CASSLDRANTEAFF
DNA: TGCGCCAGCAGCTTAGACAGGGCGAACACTGAAGCTTTCTTT

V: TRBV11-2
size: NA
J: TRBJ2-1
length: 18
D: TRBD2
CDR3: CASSLGPSGRWGANEQFF
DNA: TGTGCCAGCAGCTTAGGCCCCAGCGGGAGGTGGGGTGCCAATGAGCAGTTCTTC

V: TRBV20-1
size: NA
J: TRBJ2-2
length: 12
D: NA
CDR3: CSARENTGELFF
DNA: TGCAGTGCTAGAGAAAACACCGGGGAGCTGTTTTTT

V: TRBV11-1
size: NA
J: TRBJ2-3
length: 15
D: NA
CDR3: CASSLVASGTDTQYF
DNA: TGTGCCAGCAGCTTAGTGGCTAGCGGCACAGATACGCAGTATTTT

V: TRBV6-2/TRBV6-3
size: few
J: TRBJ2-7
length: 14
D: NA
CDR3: CASSSVRSSYEQYF
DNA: TGTGCCAGCAGTAGCGTTCGAAGCTCCTACGAGCAGTACTTC

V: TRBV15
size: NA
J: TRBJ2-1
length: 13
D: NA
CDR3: CATGTSIYNEQFF
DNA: TGTGCCACTGGGACTTCCATTTACAATGAGCAGTTCTTC

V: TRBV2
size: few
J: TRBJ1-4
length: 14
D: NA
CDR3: CASSDGGGVEKLFF
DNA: TGTGCCAGCAGTGATGGGGGGGGAGTTGAAAAACTGTTTTTT

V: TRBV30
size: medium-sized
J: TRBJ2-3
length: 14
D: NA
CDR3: CAWNPGPSQDTQYF
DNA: TGTGCCTGGAACCCGGGACCCTCCCAAGATACGCAGTATTTT